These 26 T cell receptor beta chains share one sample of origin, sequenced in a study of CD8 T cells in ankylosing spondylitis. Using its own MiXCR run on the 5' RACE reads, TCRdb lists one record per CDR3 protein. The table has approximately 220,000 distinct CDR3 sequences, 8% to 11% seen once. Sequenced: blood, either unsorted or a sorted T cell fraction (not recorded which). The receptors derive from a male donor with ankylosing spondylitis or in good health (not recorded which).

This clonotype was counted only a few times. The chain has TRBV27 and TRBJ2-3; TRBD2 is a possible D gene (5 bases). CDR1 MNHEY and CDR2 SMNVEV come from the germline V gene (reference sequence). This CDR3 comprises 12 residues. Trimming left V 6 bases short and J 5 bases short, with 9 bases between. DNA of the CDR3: TGTGCCAGCAGGCGTGGAGGAGATACGCAGTATTTT. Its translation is CASRRGGDTQYF.

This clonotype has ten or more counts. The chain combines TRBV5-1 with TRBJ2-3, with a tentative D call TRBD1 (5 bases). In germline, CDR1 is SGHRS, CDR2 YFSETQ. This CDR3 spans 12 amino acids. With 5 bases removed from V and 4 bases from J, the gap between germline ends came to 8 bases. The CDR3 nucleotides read TGCGCCAGCAGGGCACAGGCAGATACGCAGTATTTT. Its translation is CASRAQADTQYF.

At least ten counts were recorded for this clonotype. CDR3 amino acids: CASRQGSPDTQYF. The CDR3 DNA reads TGTGCCAGCAGACAGGGGAGTCCAGATACGCAGTATTTT. The chain joins TRBV6-6 to TRBJ2-3; 7 nucleotides agree with TRBD1. Germline V lookup: CDR1 MNHNY, CDR2 SVGAGI (reference sequence). V shed 6 bases and J 4 bases; nucleotides not matched to a gene: 4. This CDR3 is 13 amino acids long.

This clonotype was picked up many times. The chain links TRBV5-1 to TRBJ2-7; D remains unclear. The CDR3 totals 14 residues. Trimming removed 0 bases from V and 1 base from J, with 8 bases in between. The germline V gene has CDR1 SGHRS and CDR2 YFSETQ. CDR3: CASSLEAASYEQYF. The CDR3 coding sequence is TGCGCCAGCAGCTTGGAAGCAGCGTCCTACGAGCAGTACTTC.

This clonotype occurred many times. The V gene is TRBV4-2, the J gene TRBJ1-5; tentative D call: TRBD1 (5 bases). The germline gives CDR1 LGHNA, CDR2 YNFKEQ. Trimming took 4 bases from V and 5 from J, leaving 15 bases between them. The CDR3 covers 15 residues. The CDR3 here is CASSPSSGGDQPQHF. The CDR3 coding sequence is TGTGCCAGCAGCCCATCATCGGGGGGTGATCAGCCCCAGCATTTT.

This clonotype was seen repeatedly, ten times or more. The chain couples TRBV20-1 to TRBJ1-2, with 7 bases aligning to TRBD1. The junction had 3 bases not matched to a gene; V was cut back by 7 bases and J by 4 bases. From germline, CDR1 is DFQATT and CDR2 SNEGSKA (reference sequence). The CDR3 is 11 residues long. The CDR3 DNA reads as TGCAGTGGGGGACAGAGCTATGGCTACACCTTC. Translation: CSGGQSYGYTF.

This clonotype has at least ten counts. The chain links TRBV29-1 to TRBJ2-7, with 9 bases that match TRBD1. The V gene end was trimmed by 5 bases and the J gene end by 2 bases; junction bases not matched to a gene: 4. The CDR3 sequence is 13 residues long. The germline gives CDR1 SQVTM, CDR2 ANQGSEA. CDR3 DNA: TGCAGCGTTATGAGACAGGGGGCCTACGAGCAGTACTTC. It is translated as CSVMRQGAYEQYF.

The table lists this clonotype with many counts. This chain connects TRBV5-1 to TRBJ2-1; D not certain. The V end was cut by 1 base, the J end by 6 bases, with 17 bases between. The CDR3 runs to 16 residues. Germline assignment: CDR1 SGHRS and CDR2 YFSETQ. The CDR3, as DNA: TGCGCCAGCAGCTTGAGGTCGGCGTCGGTGGTCAATGAGCAGTTCTTC. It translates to CASSLRSASVVNEQFF.

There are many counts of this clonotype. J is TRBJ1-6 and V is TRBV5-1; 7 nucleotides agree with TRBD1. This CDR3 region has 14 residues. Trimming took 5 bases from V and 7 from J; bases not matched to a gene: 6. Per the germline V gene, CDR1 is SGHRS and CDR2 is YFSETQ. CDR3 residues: CASRRQGWNSPLHF. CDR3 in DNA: TGCGCCAGCAGGCGACAGGGTTGGAATTCACCCCTCCACTTT.

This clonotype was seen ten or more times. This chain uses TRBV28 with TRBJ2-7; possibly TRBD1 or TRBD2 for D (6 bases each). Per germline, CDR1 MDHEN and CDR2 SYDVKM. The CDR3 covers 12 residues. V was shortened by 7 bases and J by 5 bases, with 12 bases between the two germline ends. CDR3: CASTAGGHEQYF. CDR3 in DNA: TGTGCCAGCACCGCCGGGGGCCACGAGCAGTACTTC.

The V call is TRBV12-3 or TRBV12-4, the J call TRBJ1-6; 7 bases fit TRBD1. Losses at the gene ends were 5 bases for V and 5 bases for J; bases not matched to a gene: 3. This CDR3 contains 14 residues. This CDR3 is CASSQTGDNSPLHF. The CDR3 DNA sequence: TGTGCCAGCAGTCAAACAGGGGATAATTCACCCCTCCACTTT.

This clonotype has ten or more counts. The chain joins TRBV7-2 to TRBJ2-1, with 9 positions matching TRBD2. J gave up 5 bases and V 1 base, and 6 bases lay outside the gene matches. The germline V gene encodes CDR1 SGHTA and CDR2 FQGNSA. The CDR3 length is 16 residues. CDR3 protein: CASSLVSLAGNNEQFF. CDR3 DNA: TGTGCCAGCAGCTTAGTAAGCCTAGCGGGGAACAATGAGCAGTTCTTC.

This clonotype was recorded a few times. The CDR3 protein is CASSLEVLADSEETQYF. CDR3 coding DNA: TGTGCCAGCAGCTTAGAGGTCCTAGCGGATTCGGAAGAGACCCAGTACTTC. This chain uses TRBV7-9 with TRBJ2-5; 7 bases are a match to TRBD2. V lost 1 base to trimming and J lost 3 bases; unmatched junction nucleotides: 11. The CDR3 is 17 residues long. CDR1 and CDR2 (germline): SEHNR, FQNEAQ (reference sequence). Together with reference TRBV7-9 and TRBJ2-5, the CDR3 gives the full variable domain: DTGVSQNPRHKITKRGQNVTFRCDPISEHNRLYWYRQTLGQGPEFLTYFQNEAQLEKSRLLSDRFSAERPKGSFSTLEIQRTEQGDSAMYLCASSLEVLADSEETQYFGPGTRLLVL.

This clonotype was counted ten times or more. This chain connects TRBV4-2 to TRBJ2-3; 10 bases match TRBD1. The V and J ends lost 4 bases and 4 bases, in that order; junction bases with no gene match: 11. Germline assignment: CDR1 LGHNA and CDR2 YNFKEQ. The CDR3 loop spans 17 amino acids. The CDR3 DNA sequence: TGTGCCAGCAGCCCGGGACAGGGGTTCCTCTTGGCAGATACGCAGTATTTT. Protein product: CASSPGQGFLLADTQYF.

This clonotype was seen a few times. CDR3 sequence: CASSRGRGQGDTQYF. As DNA, the CDR3 is TGCGCCAGCAGCCGCGGTAGAGGGCAGGGGGATACGCAGTATTTT. The chain links TRBV5-1 to TRBJ2-3; perhaps TRBD1 as D (6 bases). V was shortened by 4 bases and J by 6 bases, with 18 bases between the two germline ends. Germline values: CDR1 SGHRS, CDR2 YFSETQ. The CDR3 is 15 amino acids.

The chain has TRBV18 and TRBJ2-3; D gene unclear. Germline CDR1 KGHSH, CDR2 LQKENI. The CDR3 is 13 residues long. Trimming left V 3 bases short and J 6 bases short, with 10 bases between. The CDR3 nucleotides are TGTGCCAGCTCACCGGACCAGTGGGATACGCAGTATTTT. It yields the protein CASSPDQWDTQYF. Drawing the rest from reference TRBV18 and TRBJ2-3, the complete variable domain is NAGVMQNPRHLVRRRGQEARLRCSPMKGHSHVYWYRQLPEEGLKFMVYLQKENIIDESGMPKERFSAEFPKEGPSILRIQQVVRGDSAAYFCASSPDQWDTQYFGPGTRLTVL.

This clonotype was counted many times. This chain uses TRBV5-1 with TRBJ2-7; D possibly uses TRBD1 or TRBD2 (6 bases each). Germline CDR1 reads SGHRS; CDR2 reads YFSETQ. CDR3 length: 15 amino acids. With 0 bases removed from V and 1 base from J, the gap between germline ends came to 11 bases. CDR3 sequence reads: CASSLGGTNSYEQYF. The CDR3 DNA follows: TGCGCCAGCAGCTTGGGCGGGACAAATTCCTACGAGCAGTACTTC.

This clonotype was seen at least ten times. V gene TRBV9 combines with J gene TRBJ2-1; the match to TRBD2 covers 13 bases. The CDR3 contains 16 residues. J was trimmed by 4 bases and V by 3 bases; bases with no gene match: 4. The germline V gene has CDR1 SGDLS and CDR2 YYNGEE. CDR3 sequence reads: CASSATSGGSYNEQFF. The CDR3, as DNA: TGTGCCAGCAGCGCGACTAGCGGGGGGTCGTACAATGAGCAGTTCTTC.

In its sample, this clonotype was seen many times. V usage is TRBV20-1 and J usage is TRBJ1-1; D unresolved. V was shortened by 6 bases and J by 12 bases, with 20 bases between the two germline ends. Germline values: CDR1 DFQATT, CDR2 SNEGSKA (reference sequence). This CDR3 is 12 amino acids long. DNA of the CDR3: TGCAGTGCATGGATGTCGGACGGGATGACTTTCTTT. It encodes CSAWMSDGMTFF.

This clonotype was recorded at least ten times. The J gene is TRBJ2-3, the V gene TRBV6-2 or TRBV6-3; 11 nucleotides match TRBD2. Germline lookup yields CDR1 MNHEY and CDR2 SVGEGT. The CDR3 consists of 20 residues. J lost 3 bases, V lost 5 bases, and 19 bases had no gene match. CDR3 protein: CASSPSGGNPPRGTTDTQYF. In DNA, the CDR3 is TGTGCCAGCAGTCCTAGCGGGGGGAATCCCCCACGAGGTACGACAGATACGCAGTATTTT.

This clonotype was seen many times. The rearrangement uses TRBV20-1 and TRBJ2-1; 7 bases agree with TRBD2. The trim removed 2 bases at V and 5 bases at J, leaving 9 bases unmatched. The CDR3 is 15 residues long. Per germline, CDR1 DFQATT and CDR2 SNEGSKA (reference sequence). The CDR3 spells CSARQGGGWDNEQFF. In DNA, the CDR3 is TGCAGTGCTAGACAGGGCGGGGGATGGGACAATGAGCAGTTCTTC.

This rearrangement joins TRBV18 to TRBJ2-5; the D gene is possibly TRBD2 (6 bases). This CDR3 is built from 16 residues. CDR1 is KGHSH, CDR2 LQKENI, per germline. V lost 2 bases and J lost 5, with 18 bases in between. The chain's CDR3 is CASSPMGGELLETQYF. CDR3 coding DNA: TGTGCCAGCTCACCAATGGGCGGGGAACTTCTTGAGACCCAGTACTTC. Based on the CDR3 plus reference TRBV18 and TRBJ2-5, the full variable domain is NAGVMQNPRHLVRRRGQEARLRCSPMKGHSHVYWYRQLPEEGLKFMVYLQKENIIDESGMPKERFSAEFPKEGPSILRIQQVVRGDSAAYFCASSPMGGELLETQYFGPGTRLLVL.

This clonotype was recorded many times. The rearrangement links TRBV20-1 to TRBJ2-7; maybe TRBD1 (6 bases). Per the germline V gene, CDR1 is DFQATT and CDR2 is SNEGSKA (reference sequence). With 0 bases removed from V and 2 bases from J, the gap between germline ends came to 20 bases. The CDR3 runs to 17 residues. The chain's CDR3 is CSARDHWGMAGAYEQYF. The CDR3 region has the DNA TGCAGTGCTAGAGATCATTGGGGAATGGCAGGGGCCTACGAGCAGTACTTC.

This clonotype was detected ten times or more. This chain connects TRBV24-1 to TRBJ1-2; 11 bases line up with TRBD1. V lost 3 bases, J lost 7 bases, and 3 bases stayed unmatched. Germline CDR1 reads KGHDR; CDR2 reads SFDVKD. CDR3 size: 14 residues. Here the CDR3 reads CATSDPGTGGGYTF. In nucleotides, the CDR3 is TGTGCCACCAGTGATCCCGGGACAGGGGGTGGCTACACCTTC.

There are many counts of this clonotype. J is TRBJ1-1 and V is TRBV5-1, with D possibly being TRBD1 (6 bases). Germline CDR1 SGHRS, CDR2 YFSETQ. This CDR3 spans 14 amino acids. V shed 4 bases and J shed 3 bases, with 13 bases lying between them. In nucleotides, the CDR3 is TGCGCCAGCAGCCTCGACAGGTCGGACACTGAAGCTTTCTTT. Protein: CASSLDRSDTEAFF.

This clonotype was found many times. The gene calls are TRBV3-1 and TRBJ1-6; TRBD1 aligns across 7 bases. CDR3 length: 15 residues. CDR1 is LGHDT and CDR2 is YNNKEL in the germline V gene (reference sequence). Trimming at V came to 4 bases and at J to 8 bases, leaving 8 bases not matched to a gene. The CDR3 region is CASSREGGAYSPLHF. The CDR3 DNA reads TGTGCCAGCAGCCGAGAAGGGGGCGCTTATTCACCCCTCCACTTT.